This TCR beta chain is drawn from a study of CD8+CD57+ T cells in acquired aplastic anemia (dated 2018 in TCRdb). As for the study more broadly: Extracted DNA from sorted CD4+ and CD8+ cells averaged about 3 ug, ranging from roughly 0.2 to 30 ug. For healthy donor samples, the average read count was about 10 million for CD4+ cells and 11 million to 14 million for CD8+ cells. The research as a whole found: CD8+ Simpson's diversity did not differ significantly between patients and healthy controls (P=0.060). Some 27 CD8+ CDR3 sequences were found in both patients and controls but appeared to be highly expressed in patients and within the immunodominant clones of the patients.

In the study, sorted CD4+ and CD8+ blood T cells from patients with severe aplastic anemia and from healthy subjects underwent deep sequencing of TCR repertoires. Ficoll-Paque density gradient centrifugation was used to isolate peripheral blood mononuclear cells. Before DNA was extracted, CD4+ and CD8+ T cells were sorted using either FACS or magnetic beads. Genomic DNA was used as template for profiling of TCR beta VDJ combinations and CDR3 sequences. An Illumina HiSeq 2000 was used for TCR repertoire sequencing. From the authors' description of their analysis: Repertoires were assessed using TRBV/TRBJ rearrangement plots, CDR3 size and DJ length profiles, and Simpson's diversity index. The most abundant DNA sequence in the deep sequencing data was defined as the immunodominant clone. CDR3 amino acid sequences were screened for sharing across subjects and were compared with published repertoires and the VDJdb database. TCRdb redid the processing of the public reads, applying fastp at Q25 and MiXCR, and retained in-frame beta chains. Every distinct CDR3 protein forms one entry, paired with its most common genes and DNA. For this entry, the V and J calls and clone size follow TCRdb and not the study's own pipeline. In all, the sample holds some 200,000 distinct CDR3 sequences, and 30% to 40% of those were seen once. Roughly 1.1% of the sample lies in the top ten.

From the cysteine up to the phenylalanine, the CDR3 has a length of 14 residues. Of the read, only the CDR3 DNA is kept; its 42 bases are in frame from base 1. CDR1 is given as SEHNR and CDR2 as FQNEAQ, both from the germline V gene (reference sequence). Relative to germline, V is missing 5 bases and J is missing 3 bases, with 6 bases of the junction outside any gene match. This clonotype was observed many times. Its recognized antigen is unknown. No quality values exist for individual bases; no much larger clone is one base distant. This sequence uses TRBV7-9 and TRBJ2-7, with 8 bases aligning to TRBD1. The sample consisted of sorted CD4+, CD8+, or CD8+CD57+ T cells (not recorded which) from PBMCs. The receptor was derived from a human donor in good health, serving as a control. CDR3 loop: CASSPRDRIYEQYF. The base sequence is TGTGCCAGCAGCCCCCGGGACAGGATCTACGAGCAGTACTTC.